This entry concerns a single T cell receptor beta chain. From germline, CDR1 is MNHEY and CDR2 SMNVEV (reference sequence). The trim removed 1 base at V and 7 bases at J, leaving 20 bases unmatched. This CDR3 comprises 20 residues. Sequenced by immunoSEQ multiplex PCR; TCRdb stores in-frame clones only, minus some. The sample contains 45,000 to 60,000 clones, roughly nine tenths of which appear only once. The record originates from a study of control samples from healthy donors and cancer patients. The TCR comes from a man in his fifties or sixties with head and neck cancer. Sequenced material: PBMCs. This rearrangement joins TRBV27 to TRBJ2-1; the match to TRBD2 covers 9 bases. The CDR3 loop reads CASSLFSRYGVGTSLNEQFF. In DNA form, the CDR3 reads TGTGCCAGCAGTTTATTCTCTAGATACGGTGTGGGGACTAGCCTGAATGAGCAGTTCTTC.